The subject of this entry is one T cell receptor (beta chain). The data belong to a study of blood T cell repertoires in COVID-19. The overall study: Spain, Italy and the United States supplied samples that represented acute and convalescent COVID-19. PBMCs, B-cell-depleted T cells, or T cells provided the cDNA or gDNA that made up the material.

Participant age was about 18 to 89 years, and participants resided in 24 US areas. Clinical history as reported by participants underpinned cohort assignment. Using immunoSEQ multiplex PCR, the repertoire was profiled, and TCRdb retains in-frame clones only, with some absent. This sample has about 500,000 clones, with roughly nine tenths found just once. The specimen sequenced was PBMCs or T cells enriched from blood (not recorded which). The receptor's source is a woman aged 18-30 years who had recovered from COVID-19.

CDR3 DNA: TGTGCCAGCAGCTCACCTATATCCGGGGAGCTGTTTTTT. Its protein product is CASSSPISGELFF. V usage is TRBV7-6 and J usage is TRBJ2-2; D remains unclear. CDR3 length equals 13 residues. CDR1 and CDR2 (germline): SGHVS, FNYEAQ. Trimming stripped 4 bases from V and 6 bases from J, with 9 bases between.